The next 30 T cell receptor beta chains were all read from a single sample in a study of cytomegalovirus exposure and HLA in healthy donors. The PCR made use of 60 Vbeta and 13 Jbeta primers. Clones were sequenced by immunoSEQ multiplex PCR, and TCRdb holds only the in-frame ones, with some missing. The sample holds approximately 130,000 clones, about 80% seen once. Sequencing input: PBMCs. The receptor source for this set is a woman aged 40-49 years in good health and CMV-seronegative.

This clone came up a few times. The chain uses TRBV9 and TRBJ1-1, with D unclear. This CDR3 comprises 13 residues. Germline CDR1 reads SGDLS; CDR2 reads YYNGEE. Trimming removed 5 bases at V and 4 bases at J, with 12 bases between. DNA of the CDR3: TGTGCCAGCAGTAGCGGACGGTCCACTGAAGCTTTCTTT. Its translation is CASSSGRSTEAFF. Drawing the rest from reference TRBV9 and TRBJ1-1, the complete variable domain is DSGVTQTPKHLITATGQRVTLRCSPRSGDLSVYWYQQSLDQGLQFLIQYYNGEERAKGNILERFSAQQFPDLHSELNLSSLELGDSALYFCASSSGRSTEAFFGQGTRLTVV.

The chain joins TRBV4-3 to TRBJ2-5; TRBD2 aligns across 9 bases. J was trimmed by 1 base and V by 0 bases; bases with no gene match: 9. CDR1 and CDR2 (germline): LGHNA, YSLEER. CDR3 length: 18 amino acids. The CDR3 region has the DNA TGCGCCAGCAGCCAAGATTCAGTGGCGGGAGGGCCCCAAGAGACCCAGTACTTC. Translated, it gives CASSQDSVAGGPQETQYF.

CDR3 loop: CASSRTDFSQETQYF. The CDR3 DNA reads TGCGCCAGCAGTCGGACAGACTTCTCGCAAGAGACCCAGTACTTC. This rearrangement joins TRBV5-1 to TRBJ2-5, with D possibly being TRBD1 (6 bases). V was trimmed by 5 bases and J by 2 bases, leaving 16 bases between them. In germline, CDR1 is SGHRS, CDR2 YFSETQ. The CDR3 spans 15 residues.

The chain employs TRBV25-1 and TRBJ2-1; 11 bases are a match to TRBD1. The CDR3 length is 16 residues. From germline, CDR1 is MGHDK and CDR2 SYGVNS. The ends lost 4 bases at V and 3 bases at J; junction bases unmatched: 5. The CDR3 loop reads CASSVGGTGGYNEQFF. CDR3 DNA: TGTGCCAGCAGTGTGGGTGGGACAGGGGGCTACAATGAGCAGTTCTTC.

V and J are TRBV6-4 and TRBJ2-1; D perhaps matches TRBD2 (6 bases). This CDR3 is built from 17 residues. The germline gives CDR1 MRHNA, CDR2 SNTAGT. Between the trimmed V and J ends, which lost 0 bases and 4 bases, there was a span of 16 bases. The CDR3 region has the DNA TGTGCCAGCAGTGACTCGAGTCGGGGGTCTTGGTACAATGAGCAGTTCTTC. Amino acid sequence: CASSDSSRGSWYNEQFF.

V usage is TRBV11-2 and J usage is TRBJ1-4; D gene uncertain. The V gene lost 5 bases and the J gene lost 2 bases, with 12 bases spanning the gap. Germline V gives CDR1 SGHAT, CDR2 FQNNGV. CDR3 length equals 15 residues. The CDR3 sequence: CASSLQLRTNEKLFF. As DNA, the CDR3 is TGTGCCAGCAGCCTACAGCTACGGACTAATGAAAAACTGTTTTTT.

The J gene is TRBJ2-7, the V gene TRBV7-2, with 9 bases that match TRBD1. V was pared by 6 bases and J by 0 bases, with 6 bases of the junction left unmatched. The CDR3 has 15 residues. Germline assignment: CDR1 SGHTA and CDR2 FQGNSA. CDR3 sequence: CASRPDRGSSYEQYF. Written as DNA, the CDR3 is TGTGCCAGCAGACCGGACAGGGGAAGCTCCTACGAGCAGTACTTC.

This rearrangement joins TRBV7-3 to TRBJ2-1; possible D gene TRBD1, 7 bases. In germline, CDR1 is SGHTA, CDR2 FQGTGA. This CDR3 comprises 14 residues. Trimming removed 1 base from V and 7 bases from J, with 11 bases in between. Written as DNA, the CDR3 is TGTGCCAGCAGCTTAATCCCAGGGGGGAATGAGCAGTTCTTC. Its protein is CASSLIPGGNEQFF.

The J gene is TRBJ2-7, the V gene TRBV6-1, with 8 bases fitting TRBD2. The ends lost 6 bases at V and 3 bases at J; junction bases unmatched: 4. This CDR3 contains 13 residues. Germline CDR1 is MNHNS and CDR2 is SASEGT. DNA of the CDR3: TGTGCCAGCAGGGCTAGCGGGCTCTACGAGCAGTACTTC. Its protein is CASRASGLYEQYF.

The CDR3 loop is CASSLRGFNQPQHF. The CDR3 nucleotides are TGTGCCAGCAGTTTGCGGGGATTCAATCAGCCCCAGCATTTT. V and J are TRBV27 and TRBJ1-5; D unclear. Germline CDR1 reads MNHEY; CDR2 reads SMNVEV (reference sequence). Trimming left V 3 bases short and J 3 bases short, with 9 bases between. This CDR3 spans 14 amino acids.

This clone was counted a single time. The chain couples TRBV29-1 to TRBJ2-3, with 7 bases lining up with TRBD1. This CDR3 spans 14 amino acids. Trimming at V came to 4 bases and at J to 2 bases, leaving 6 bases not matched to a gene. Per germline, CDR1 SQVTM and CDR2 ANQGSEA. CDR3 sequence reads: CSVARQGYTDTQYF. Here the CDR3 DNA reads TGCAGCGTTGCAAGACAGGGCTACACAGATACGCAGTATTTT.

V gene TRBV9 combines with J gene TRBJ2-7; perhaps TRBD1 as D (7 bases). Germline CDR1 reads SGDLS; CDR2 reads YYNGEE. The CDR3 contains 14 residues. V was trimmed by 0 bases and J by 5 bases, leaving 12 bases between them. The CDR3: CASSVVDREDEQYF. Here the CDR3 DNA reads TGTGCCAGCAGCGTAGTTGACAGGGAGGACGAGCAGTACTTC.

The V gene is TRBV6-4, the J gene TRBJ2-1; 9 bases match TRBD2. V shed 8 bases, J shed 6 bases, and the junction held 14 bases outside the gene matches. Germline CDR1 reads MRHNA; CDR2 reads SNTAGT. The CDR3 covers 16 residues. CDR3: CASASRRGGGSNEQFF. The CDR3 DNA reads TGTGCCAGCGCCAGCCGGCGGGGGGGAGGTAGCAATGAGCAGTTCTTC.

J is TRBJ1-1 and V is TRBV5-1; no reliable D call. CDR3 length: 14 amino acids. V shed 0 bases and J shed 0 bases, with 6 bases lying between them. Germline-derived CDR1 and CDR2 are SGHRS and YFSETQ. CDR3 coding DNA: TGCGCCAGCAGCTTGGCAACATTGAACACTGAAGCTTTCTTT. As protein: CASSLATLNTEAFF.

The chain carries TRBV27 and TRBJ1-1; 9 bases line up with TRBD1. V shed 7 bases, J shed 0 bases, and the junction held 15 bases outside the gene matches. The germline V gene encodes CDR1 MNHEY and CDR2 SMNVEV (reference sequence). The CDR3 contains 18 residues. CDR3 protein: CASTASRGGDRVNTEAFF. The CDR3 DNA reads as TGTGCCAGCACCGCCTCTCGGGGGGGGGACAGGGTGAACACTGAAGCTTTCTTT.

The V gene is TRBV4-1, the J gene TRBJ1-5; a weak D match, TRBD1 (5 bases). The germline gives CDR1 MGHRA, CDR2 YSYEKL. The CDR3 covers 17 residues. V lost 0 bases and J lost 0, with 12 bases in between. Here the CDR3 reads CASSQDQGPYSNQPQHF. The CDR3 coding sequence is TGCGCCAGCAGCCAAGATCAGGGTCCTTATAGCAATCAGCCCCAGCATTTT.

The chain recombines TRBV29-1 with TRBJ1-1; 10 nucleotides agree with TRBD1. V shed 6 bases, J shed 3 bases, and the junction held 7 bases outside the gene matches. Germline CDR1 reads SQVTM; CDR2 reads ANQGSEA. The CDR3 has 14 amino acids. The CDR3 loop is CSVDRDRGYTEAFF. The CDR3 coding sequence is TGCAGCGTCGACCGGGACAGGGGCTACACTGAAGCTTTCTTT.

The chain employs TRBV15 and TRBJ2-7; 14 bases map to TRBD2. Germline lookup yields CDR1 LNHNV and CDR2 YYDKDF (reference sequence). The CDR3 covers 15 residues. V was pared by 0 bases and J by 7 bases, with 2 bases of the junction left unmatched. The CDR3 coding sequence is TGTGCCACCAGCAGAGACCGGACTAGCGGGAGGGAGCAGTACTTC. It yields the protein CATSRDRTSGREQYF. The variable domain in full, completed from reference TRBV15 and TRBJ2-7, reads DAMVIQNPRYQVTQFGKPVTLSCSQTLNHNVMYWYQQKSSQAPKLLFHYYDKDFNNEADTPDNFQSRRPNTSFCFLDIRSPGLGDTAMYLCATSRDRTSGREQYFGPGTRLTVT.

Concerning this clone: A read error may account for a junction end that differs from germline. V and J are TRBV7-7 and TRBJ2-5; D is possibly TRBD2 (6 bases). This CDR3 contains 13 residues. CDR1 and CDR2 (germline): SSHAT, FNYEAQ (reference sequence). The CDR3 is CASSKLATETQYF. DNA of the CDR3: TGTGCTAGCAGCAAACTAGCAACGGAGACCCAGTACTTC.

The chain couples TRBV6-1 to TRBJ2-7; 10 bases align to TRBD1. J gave up 4 bases and V 8 bases, and 8 bases lay outside the gene matches. CDR1 is MNHNS and CDR2 is SASEGT in the germline V gene. CDR3 length: 14 residues. The CDR3 DNA reads as TGTGCCAGCCGAACCTGGACAGGGGGGTACGAGCAGTACTTC. Translated: CASRTWTGGYEQYF.

The CDR3 sequence is CASSLLTGGVSYNEQFF. The CDR3 nucleotides read TGTGCCAGCAGCCTCCTGACAGGGGGAGTCTCCTACAATGAGCAGTTCTTC. The gene calls are TRBV7-8 and TRBJ2-1, with 9 nucleotides matching TRBD1. CDR1 and CDR2 (germline): SGHVS, FQNEAQ. The CDR3 spans 17 residues. The V gene end was trimmed by 5 bases and the J gene end by 0 bases; junction bases not matched to a gene: 8.

J is TRBJ1-1 and V is TRBV7-8, with D perhaps TRBD1 (6 bases). The germline V gene encodes CDR1 SGHVS and CDR2 FQNEAQ. V lost 4 bases, J lost 4 bases, and 16 bases lay in between. CDR3 length: 15 amino acids. CDR3 nucleotides: TGTGCCAGCAGCTCATCGAGGGACATTCTCACTGAAGCTTTCTTT. Translation: CASSSSRDILTEAFF.

In its sample, this clone was seen once. The CDR3 DNA is TGTGCCAGCACGAGGCCGTTCTCCAATCAGCCCCAGCATTTT. Encoded protein: CASTRPFSNQPQHF. V and J are TRBV28 and TRBJ1-5; D remains unclear. The ends were cut back, 7 bases at V and 3 bases at J, with 13 bases in the middle. CDR3 length: 14 residues. CDR1 MDHEN and CDR2 SYDVKM come from the germline V gene.

The chain employs TRBV14 and TRBJ2-3; possible D gene TRBD1, 6 bases. The V gene's germline CDR1 is SGHDN and CDR2 FVKESK. This CDR3 has 14 amino acids. V lost 4 bases and J 1 base, leaving 9 bases between the germline ends. CDR3 bases: TGTGCCAGCAGCCCTCGGACAGGCACAGATACGCAGTATTTT. Translation gives CASSPRTGTDTQYF.

V gene TRBV4-3 combines with J gene TRBJ1-2, with 8 bases that match TRBD1. Germline values: CDR1 LGHNA, CDR2 YSLEER. CDR3 length equals 17 residues. The V gene end was trimmed by 1 base and the J gene end by 2 bases; junction bases not matched to a gene: 9. The CDR3 region has the DNA TGCGCCAGCAGCCAAGGACAGGGGATTGTTGGAAACTATGGCTACACCTTC. Translated: CASSQGQGIVGNYGYTF.

The chain links TRBV5-6 to TRBJ2-5; TRBD2 matches 10 bases. Trimming cost V 4 bases and J 4 bases; bases outside gene matches: 7. The CDR3 consists of 15 residues. The germline CDR1 and CDR2 sequences are SGHDT and YYEEEE. The CDR3 sequence: CASSPPSGRGETQYF. The CDR3 nucleotides read TGTGCCAGCAGCCCTCCTAGCGGGAGAGGAGAGACCCAGTACTTC.

The chain links TRBV12-5 to TRBJ1-5; tentatively, D is TRBD1 (5 bases). V lost 5 bases and J lost 1, with 12 bases in between. Per germline, CDR1 LGHNT and CDR2 FRNRAP. This CDR3 spans 15 amino acids. The CDR3 is CASGHPDRSNQPQHF. For the CDR3, the DNA is TGTGCTAGTGGTCACCCCGACAGAAGCAATCAGCCCCAGCATTTT.

J is TRBJ2-7 and V is TRBV10-3, with D perhaps matching TRBD1 (6 bases). The length of the CDR3 is 18 residues. Germline CDR1 ENHRY, CDR2 SYGVKD. Deletions cut 3 bases from V and 2 bases from J, with 23 bases between. The CDR3 nucleotides read TGTGCCATCAGTGACTCCCCTGGGGGCTCCGAGGGCCCCTACGAGCAGTACTTC. Encoded protein: CAISDSPGGSEGPYEQYF.

J is TRBJ1-4 and V is TRBV19, with D tentatively TRBD1 (6 bases). The CDR3 is 14 residues long. The V gene lost 7 bases and the J gene lost 8 bases, with 17 bases spanning the gap. Germline loops: CDR1 LNHDA, CDR2 SQIVND (reference sequence). The CDR3 nucleotides are TGTGCCAGTACCGTCCAGGGGTTGCAGGAAAAACTGTTTTTT. This codes for CASTVQGLQEKLFF.

The genes are TRBV9 and TRBJ2-3; 10 bases are shared with TRBD1. Germline trimming cut 1 base from V and 5 bases from J; bases unmatched to any gene: 7. Germline CDR1 is SGDLS and CDR2 is YYNGEE. This CDR3 is 16 amino acids long. Here the CDR3 DNA reads TGTGCCAGCAGCGTAAGGGGGGGGACAGGGGAAGATACGCAGTATTTT. This codes for CASSVRGGTGEDTQYF.